This T cell receptor beta chain was observed in a study of T-cell reconstitution after alpha-beta-depleted transplantation in children. Whole-study results and caveats: A year post-transplant, T-cell counts and diversity derived mostly from newly produced T cells.

This sample's TCRbeta library carried unique molecular identifier barcodes. TCRdb re-called the PCR reads with MiXCR, one entry per CDR3 protein. This table has hundreds of thousands of distinct CDR3 sequences, 7.5% to 9% appearing once. The CDR3 extends over 12 amino acids. From germline, CDR1 is MDHEN and CDR2 SYDVKM. V shed 5 bases and J 11 bases; nucleotides not matched to a gene: 7. This clonotype was detected only a few times. Antigen unknown. The source is a female patient between 2 and 15 years old who had a stem cell transplant for Fanconi anemia, so the T cells may come from the graft donor. The chain employs TRBV28 and TRBJ1-1; 8 nucleotides agree with TRBD1. This material consisted of peripheral blood, taken 360 days after TCRalphabeta/CD19-depleted stem cell transplant. CDR3: CASSAAQGAAFF. The CDR3 bases are TGTGCCAGCAGTGCCGCTCAGGGGGCGGCTTTCTTT.